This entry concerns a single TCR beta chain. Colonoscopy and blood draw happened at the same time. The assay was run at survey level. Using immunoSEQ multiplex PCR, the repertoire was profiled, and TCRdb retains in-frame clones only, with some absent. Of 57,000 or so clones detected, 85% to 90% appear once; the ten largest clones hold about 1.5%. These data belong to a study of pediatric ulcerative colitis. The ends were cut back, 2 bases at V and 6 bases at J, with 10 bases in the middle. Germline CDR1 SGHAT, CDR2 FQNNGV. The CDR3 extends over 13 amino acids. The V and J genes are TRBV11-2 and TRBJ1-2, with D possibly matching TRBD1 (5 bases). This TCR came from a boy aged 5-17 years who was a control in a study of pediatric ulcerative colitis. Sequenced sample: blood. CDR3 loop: CASSLSGADGYTF. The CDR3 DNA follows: TGTGCCAGCAGCTTAAGCGGGGCGGATGGCTACACCTTC.